This paragraph covers one TCR beta chain sequence. Its antigen is undetermined. The data were taken from a study of cytomegalovirus exposure and HLA in healthy donors. Notes on the study in general: Rarity held for most TCR sequences, but there were some public TCRs that occurred in many donors.

In the PCR, 60 Vbeta and 13 Jbeta primers were used. Generated by immunoSEQ multiplex PCR, the TCRdb table keeps only in-frame clones and is missing some. There are some 120,000 clones in the sample; roughly 70% occur only once, and 6.6% lies in the top ten. This CDR3 spans 17 amino acids. Germline CDR1 and CDR2: SGHRS and YFSETQ. After removal of 4 bases from V and 0 bases from J, the junction contained 11 bases not matched to a gene. The sequencing sample was made of PBMCs. The TCR was taken from a man aged 40-49 years in good health and CMV-seropositive. V and J are TRBV5-1 and TRBJ2-5; 8 bases agree with TRBD1. In DNA, the CDR3 is TGCGCCAGCAGCCCCGGACAGGGCCGCAGAAACCAAGAGACCCAGTACTTC. Translating it yields CASSPGQGRRNQETQYF.